The present T cell receptor beta chain was sequenced within a study of T cell responses to AZD1222 COVID-19 vaccine. The protocol was immunoSEQ multiplex PCR, while the TCRdb copy is restricted to in-frame clones and leaves out a portion. The repertoire holds some 150,000 clones, with around 89% as singletons. Trimming cost V 5 bases and J 0 bases, with 7 bases left between them. Germline V CDR1 and CDR2: GTSNPN, SVGIG (reference sequence). The CDR3 is made up of 12 amino acids. The TCR sequence derives from an adult who received the AZD1222 COVID-19 vaccine. The chain is built from TRBV30 and TRBJ1-2; D call uncertain. The sequenced sample was peripheral blood, obtained 28 days after the second AZD1222 dose. As DNA, the CDR3 is TGTGCCTGGGGCAGCACTAACTATGGCTACACCTTC. It encodes CAWGSTNYGYTF.